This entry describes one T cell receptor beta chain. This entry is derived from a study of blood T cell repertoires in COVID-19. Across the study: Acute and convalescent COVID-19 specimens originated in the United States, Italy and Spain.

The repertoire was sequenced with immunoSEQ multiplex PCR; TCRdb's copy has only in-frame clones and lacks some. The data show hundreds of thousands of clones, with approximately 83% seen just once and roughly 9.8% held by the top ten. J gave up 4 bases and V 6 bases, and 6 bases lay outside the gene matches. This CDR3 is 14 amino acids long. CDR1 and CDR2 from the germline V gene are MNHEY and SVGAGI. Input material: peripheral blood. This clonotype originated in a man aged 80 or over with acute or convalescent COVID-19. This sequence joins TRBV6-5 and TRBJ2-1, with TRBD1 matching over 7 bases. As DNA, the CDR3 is TGTGCCAGCAGCTACAGGGGCGTTTACAATGAGCAGTTCTTC. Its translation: CASSYRGVYNEQFF.